One T cell receptor beta chain is described in this entry. What it binds is unknown. Individual cDNA molecules received unique molecular identifiers. TCRdb reanalysed the 5' RACE reads using MiXCR and keeps one entry per CDR3 protein. The profile shows 25,000 to 35,000 distinct CDR3 sequences, approximately 5.4% of them singletons. The CDR3 runs to 13 residues. The V end lost 6 bases, the J end lost 4 bases, and 13 bases lay between the germline ends. This record comes from a study of early T cells in non-severe SARS-CoV-2 infection. Whole-study context: Investigators sequenced bulk RNA drawn from unsorted whole blood, and chains remained unpaired. Study findings and constraints: Sequences matched to VDJdb favored anti-spike CD8 responses, while private and CD4 specificities were missed.

The TCR sequence derives from an adult who was a healthcare worker with PCR-confirmed SARS-CoV-2 infection or an uninfected control (not recorded which). The chain is built from TRBV12-3 or TRBV12-4 and TRBJ2-7; D is undetermined. Specimen: whole blood. The CDR3 bases are TGTGCCAGCAGCTACGGGCGTCTATACGAGCAGTACTTC. Translation gives CASSYGRLYEQYF.